The next 4 T cell receptor beta chains were all read from a single sample in a study of T cells in Graves' hyperthyroidism and ophthalmopathy. TCR beta CDR3 region amplification was performed from RNA transcripts. Initially, a first-round RT-PCR of the TCR CDR3 employed the HTBI primer set. One entry per CDR3 protein results from TCRdb running MiXCR on the multiplex PCR reads. The table has roughly 420,000 distinct CDR3 sequences, around 14% seen once. Source material: blood. These receptors originate from a woman aged 18-29 years with Graves' hyperthyroidism.

This clonotype has at least ten counts. The chain joins TRBV6-2 or TRBV6-3 to TRBJ2-1; no clear D. The CDR3 spans 11 residues. Trimming cost V 7 bases and J 9 bases, with 10 bases left between them. Germline CDR1 MNHEY, CDR2 SVGEGT. The CDR3 protein is CASTSSAEQFF. The CDR3 region has the DNA TGTGCCAGCACCAGTAGTGCTGAGCAGTTCTTC.

This clonotype was observed at least ten times. This chain links TRBV3-1 with TRBJ2-1; D remains unclear. CDR1 is LGHDT, CDR2 YNNKEL, per germline (reference sequence). V lost 0 bases and J lost 8, with 11 bases in between. The CDR3 spans 14 residues. This chain's CDR3 is CASSQEAVRDEQFF. In DNA, the CDR3 is TGTGCCAGCAGCCAAGAGGCCGTTCGCGATGAGCAGTTCTTC.

This clonotype was found many times. This chain connects TRBV18 to TRBJ2-7, with D possibly being TRBD2 (5 bases). Trimming removed 3 bases at V and 5 bases at J, with 11 bases between. The CDR3 covers 13 residues. Germline CDR1 and CDR2: KGHSH and LQKENI. The chain's CDR3 is CASSPRGLDEQYF. CDR3 bases: TGTGCCAGCTCACCGAGAGGGCTCGACGAGCAGTACTTC.

This clonotype has more than one count but fewer than ten. A read error may explain this, as a much larger clone is one base away. The V call is TRBV18, the J call TRBJ1-1, with no clear D. The CDR3 is made up of 13 amino acids. CDR1 and CDR2 from the germline V gene are KGHSH and LQKENI. DNA of the CDR3: TGTGCCAGCTCACCACTTATCAACACTGAAGCTCTCTTT. It translates to CASSPLINTEALF.